A selection of T cell receptor beta chains follows, all from one sample in a study of vaccination and CD4 T cells after COVID-19. For these TCRs, the target antigens are not known. Each CDR3 protein is one row after TCRdb ran MiXCR on the PCR reads. The sample lists more than 13,000 distinct CDR3 sequences, under 25% occurring once. The sample was cultured CD4+ T cells from blood. Source of these receptors: a human donor with COVID-19. Each CDR3 is given with its conserved first and last residue. Each record gives: J gene, V gene, D gene, CDR3 length, clone size, CDR3 protein, CDR3 DNA. A D gene is named only where the DNA matches it firmly. Part of the rows lack a size; the others show once, few, many or a class for expanded clones.

j_gene: TRBJ2-5; v_gene: TRBV11-3; d_gene: .; len: 16; abundance: .; CDR3aa: CASSLESQRGGETQYF; CDR3nt: TGTGCCAGCAGCTTAGAAAGCCAGAGGGGCGGGGAGACCCAGTACTTC
j_gene: TRBJ1-6; v_gene: TRBV7-9; d_gene: TRBD1; len: 14; abundance: .; CDR3aa: CASSPGGTRSPLHF; CDR3nt: TGTGCCAGCAGCCCAGGGGGTACCCGGTCACCCCTCCACTTT
j_gene: TRBJ1-1; v_gene: TRBV7-2; d_gene: TRBD1; len: 14; abundance: .; CDR3aa: CASSLQGSNTEAFF; CDR3nt: TGTGCCAGCAGCCTACAGGGGTCGAACACTGAAGCTTTCTTT
j_gene: TRBJ2-5; v_gene: TRBV27; d_gene: TRBD2; len: 21; abundance: few; CDR3aa: CASSLSSRWLAGDPNQETQYF; CDR3nt: TGTGCCAGCAGTTTAAGTTCCAGGTGGTTAGCGGGGGACCCTAACCAAGAGACCCAGTACTTC
j_gene: TRBJ2-3; v_gene: TRBV6-1; d_gene: TRBD2; len: 16; abundance: .; CDR3aa: CASTSASGGARDTQYF; CDR3nt: TGTGCCAGCACTTCGGCTAGCGGGGGGGCGCGGGATACGCAGTATTTT
j_gene: TRBJ1-1; v_gene: TRBV12-3/TRBV12-4; d_gene: .; len: 11; abundance: .; CDR3aa: CASSLSGGAFF; CDR3nt: TGTGCCAGCAGTTTATCGGGGGGAGCTTTCTTT
j_gene: TRBJ1-2; v_gene: TRBV6-1; d_gene: .; len: 14; abundance: .; CDR3aa: CASRTLGTGNDYTF; CDR3nt: TGTGCCAGCAGAACTCTCGGGACGGGAAACGACTACACCTTC
j_gene: TRBJ1-5; v_gene: TRBV12-3/TRBV12-4; d_gene: .; len: 13; abundance: .; CDR3aa: CASSAYMNQPQHF; CDR3nt: TGTGCCAGCAGTGCTTACATGAATCAGCCCCAGCATTTT
j_gene: TRBJ2-5; v_gene: TRBV24-1; d_gene: .; len: 15; abundance: .; CDR3aa: CATSDPQRGVETQYF; CDR3nt: TGTGCCACCAGTGACCCCCAGAGGGGGGTTGAGACCCAGTACTTC
j_gene: TRBJ2-7; v_gene: TRBV2; d_gene: .; len: 17; abundance: .; CDR3aa: CASSRQSGTLSSYEQYF; CDR3nt: TGTGCCAGCAGTAGACAGTCCGGGACCCTGAGCTCCTACGAGCAGTACTTC
j_gene: TRBJ2-3; v_gene: TRBV7-3; d_gene: .; len: 12; abundance: .; CDR3aa: CASGISSDTQYF; CDR3nt: TGTGCCAGCGGAATTAGCTCAGATACGCAGTATTTT
j_gene: TRBJ2-3; v_gene: TRBV20-1; d_gene: .; len: 13; abundance: few; CDR3aa: CSAPGTVSDTQYF; CDR3nt: TGCAGTGCTCCCGGGACTGTCTCGGATACGCAGTATTTT
j_gene: TRBJ1-1; v_gene: TRBV11-2; d_gene: .; len: 13; abundance: few; CDR3aa: CASVRGTNTEAFF; CDR3nt: TGTGCCAGCGTACGCGGTACGAACACTGAAGCTTTCTTT
j_gene: TRBJ1-6; v_gene: TRBV7-9; d_gene: .; len: 15; abundance: medium-sized; CDR3aa: CASSQAGMYNSPLHF; CDR3nt: TGTGCCAGCAGCCAGGCGGGGATGTATAATTCACCCCTCCACTTT
j_gene: TRBJ1-5; v_gene: TRBV15; d_gene: .; len: 16; abundance: few; CDR3aa: CATSRDSGAGNQPQHF; CDR3nt: TGTGCCACCAGCAGAGATTCAGGGGCGGGAAATCAGCCCCAGCATTTT
j_gene: TRBJ2-7; v_gene: TRBV19; d_gene: .; len: 14; abundance: few; CDR3aa: CASSRGQVGYEQYF; CDR3nt: TGTGCCAGTAGTAGAGGGCAGGTAGGCTACGAGCAGTACTTC
j_gene: TRBJ2-3; v_gene: TRBV5-8; d_gene: TRBD1; len: 16; abundance: .; CDR3aa: CASSSFRGPKADTQYF; CDR3nt: TGTGCCAGCAGCTCATTTAGGGGGCCTAAAGCAGATACGCAGTATTTT
j_gene: TRBJ2-7; v_gene: TRBV7-6; d_gene: .; len: 13; abundance: .; CDR3aa: CASSLASSYEQYF; CDR3nt: TGTGCCAGCAGCTTAGCATCCAGCTACGAGCAGTACTTC
j_gene: TRBJ1-5; v_gene: TRBV11-2; d_gene: .; len: 15; abundance: medium-sized; CDR3aa: CASSLMGRLNQPQHF; CDR3nt: TGTGCCAGCAGCTTGATGGGACGGCTCAATCAGCCCCAGCATTTT
j_gene: TRBJ1-2; v_gene: TRBV29-1; d_gene: .; len: 14; abundance: .; CDR3aa: CSVLGGDGLNGYTF; CDR3nt: TGCAGCGTTCTGGGGGGAGACGGACTTAATGGCTACACCTTC
j_gene: TRBJ2-4; v_gene: TRBV7-9; d_gene: .; len: 13; abundance: few; CDR3aa: CASSLDKGAIQYF; CDR3nt: TGTGCCAGCAGCTTAGACAAGGGCGCCATTCAGTACTTC
j_gene: TRBJ1-5; v_gene: TRBV6-1; d_gene: .; len: 15; abundance: medium-sized; CDR3aa: CASSSSGAGNQPQHF; CDR3nt: TGTGCCAGCAGTAGTTCCGGGGCCGGCAATCAGCCCCAGCATTTT
j_gene: TRBJ1-2; v_gene: TRBV7-2; d_gene: .; len: 13; abundance: .; CDR3aa: CASSLRADLGYTF; CDR3nt: TGTGCCAGCAGCTTAAGGGCCGACCTGGGCTACACCTTC
j_gene: TRBJ2-3; v_gene: TRBV11-2; d_gene: TRBD2; len: 16; abundance: few; CDR3aa: CASSYPSGGAPDTQYF; CDR3nt: TGTGCCAGCAGCTACCCTAGCGGGGGGGCCCCTGATACGCAGTATTTT
j_gene: TRBJ1-5; v_gene: TRBV28; d_gene: .; len: 16; abundance: .; CDR3aa: CASSSSGALYNQPQHF; CDR3nt: TGTGCCAGCAGTTCATCGGGGGCGCTTTACAATCAGCCCCAGCATTTT
j_gene: TRBJ2-7; v_gene: TRBV5-1; d_gene: TRBD1; len: 16; abundance: .; CDR3aa: CASSLGAGQVPYEQYF; CDR3nt: TGCGCCAGCAGCTTGGGGGCTGGACAGGTCCCCTACGAGCAGTACTTC
j_gene: TRBJ2-3; v_gene: TRBV9; d_gene: .; len: 17; abundance: .; CDR3aa: CASSVEQANNRADTQYF; CDR3nt: TGTGCCAGCAGCGTAGAGCAGGCCAATAATAGAGCAGATACGCAGTATTTT
j_gene: TRBJ2-1; v_gene: TRBV15; d_gene: .; len: 14; abundance: once; CDR3aa: CATAAGEVSNEQFF; CDR3nt: TGTGCCACGGCGGCAGGGGAAGTATCCAATGAGCAGTTCTTC
j_gene: TRBJ1-1; v_gene: TRBV5-1; d_gene: .; len: 14; abundance: few; CDR3aa: CASSPRLGGTEAFF; CDR3nt: TGCGCCAGCAGCCCTAGACTAGGGGGCACTGAAGCTTTCTTT
j_gene: TRBJ1-1; v_gene: TRBV14; d_gene: .; len: 18; abundance: .; CDR3aa: CASSQESGTPRGNTEAFF; CDR3nt: TGTGCCAGCAGCCAAGAGTCTGGGACACCGAGGGGGAACACTGAAGCTTTCTTT
j_gene: TRBJ2-3; v_gene: TRBV30; d_gene: TRBD2; len: 15; abundance: few; CDR3aa: CAWSSTSGVSDTQYF; CDR3nt: TGTGCCTGGAGTTCGACTAGCGGGGTTTCGGATACGCAGTATTTT
j_gene: TRBJ1-5; v_gene: TRBV6-1; d_gene: .; len: 14; abundance: .; CDR3aa: CASRRDNSNQPQHF; CDR3nt: TGTGCCAGCAGGAGGGACAATAGCAATCAGCCCCAGCATTTT
j_gene: TRBJ2-7; v_gene: TRBV2; d_gene: .; len: 14; abundance: .; CDR3aa: CASSEISRGYEQYF; CDR3nt: TGTGCCAGCAGTGAAATATCCAGGGGCTACGAGCAGTACTTC
j_gene: TRBJ1-1; v_gene: TRBV2; d_gene: TRBD1; len: 14; abundance: .; CDR3aa: CASTWTGVNTEAFF; CDR3nt: TGTGCCAGCACTTGGACAGGCGTGAACACTGAAGCTTTCTTT
j_gene: TRBJ1-4; v_gene: TRBV20-1; d_gene: TRBD1; len: 17; abundance: .; CDR3aa: CSAQPYRGAATNEKLFF; CDR3nt: TGCAGTGCTCAGCCCTACAGGGGAGCTGCAACTAATGAAAAACTGTTTTTT
j_gene: TRBJ1-5; v_gene: TRBV20-1; d_gene: .; len: 15; abundance: few; CDR3aa: CSARVEGLGNQPQHF; CDR3nt: TGCAGTGCTAGAGTTGAGGGCTTGGGCAATCAGCCCCAGCATTTT
j_gene: TRBJ2-2; v_gene: TRBV5-1; d_gene: .; len: 17; abundance: .; CDR3aa: CASSFGGGMVDTGELFF; CDR3nt: TGCGCCAGCAGCTTCGGTGGGGGGATGGTCGACACCGGGGAGCTGTTTTTT
j_gene: TRBJ2-3; v_gene: TRBV4-1; d_gene: TRBD2; len: 17; abundance: few; CDR3aa: CASSQDWGGGAGDTQYF; CDR3nt: TGCGCCAGCAGCCAAGATTGGGGCGGGGGGGCCGGAGATACGCAGTATTTT
j_gene: TRBJ2-1; v_gene: TRBV7-9; d_gene: .; len: 15; abundance: .; CDR3aa: CASSFLQGGHNEQFF; CDR3nt: TGTGCCAGCAGCTTTTTGCAGGGCGGGCACAATGAGCAGTTCTTC
j_gene: TRBJ1-1; v_gene: TRBV6-5; d_gene: .; len: 17; abundance: few; CDR3aa: CASSYLRQGKGYTEAFF; CDR3nt: TGTGCCAGCAGTTACCTTAGACAAGGAAAGGGTTACACTGAAGCTTTCTTT
j_gene: TRBJ2-7; v_gene: TRBV11-2; d_gene: .; len: 14; abundance: .; CDR3aa: CASSPRDVFYEQYF; CDR3nt: TGTGCCAGCAGCCCCCGGGACGTGTTCTACGAGCAGTACTTC